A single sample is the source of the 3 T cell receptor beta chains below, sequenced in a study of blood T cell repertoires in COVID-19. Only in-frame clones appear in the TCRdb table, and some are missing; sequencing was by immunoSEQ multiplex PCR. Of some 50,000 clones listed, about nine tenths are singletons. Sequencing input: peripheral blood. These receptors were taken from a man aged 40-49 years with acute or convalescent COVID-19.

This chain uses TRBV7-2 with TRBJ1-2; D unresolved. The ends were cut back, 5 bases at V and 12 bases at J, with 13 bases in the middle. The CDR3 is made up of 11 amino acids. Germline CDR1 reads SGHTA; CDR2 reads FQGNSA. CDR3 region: CASSQDTRHTF. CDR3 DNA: TGTGCCAGCAGCCAGGATACTAGGCACACCTTC.

CDR3 sequence (DNA): TGCGCCAGCAGCTCACAGGGCCCGGACGAGCAGTACTTC. It yields the protein CASSSQGPDEQYF. This chain connects TRBV5-1 to TRBJ2-7, with D tentatively TRBD1 (6 bases). Germline V lookup: CDR1 SGHRS, CDR2 YFSETQ. This CDR3 contains 13 residues. V was cut by 3 bases and J by 5 bases, with 12 bases left in between.

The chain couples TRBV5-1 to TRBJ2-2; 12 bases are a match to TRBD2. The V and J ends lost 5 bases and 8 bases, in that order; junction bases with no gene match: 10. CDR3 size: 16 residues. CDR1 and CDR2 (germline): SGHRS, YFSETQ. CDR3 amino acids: CASSRLAGAEKGELFF. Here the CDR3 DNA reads TGCGCCAGCAGTCGACTAGCGGGAGCCGAAAAAGGGGAGCTGTTTTTT.